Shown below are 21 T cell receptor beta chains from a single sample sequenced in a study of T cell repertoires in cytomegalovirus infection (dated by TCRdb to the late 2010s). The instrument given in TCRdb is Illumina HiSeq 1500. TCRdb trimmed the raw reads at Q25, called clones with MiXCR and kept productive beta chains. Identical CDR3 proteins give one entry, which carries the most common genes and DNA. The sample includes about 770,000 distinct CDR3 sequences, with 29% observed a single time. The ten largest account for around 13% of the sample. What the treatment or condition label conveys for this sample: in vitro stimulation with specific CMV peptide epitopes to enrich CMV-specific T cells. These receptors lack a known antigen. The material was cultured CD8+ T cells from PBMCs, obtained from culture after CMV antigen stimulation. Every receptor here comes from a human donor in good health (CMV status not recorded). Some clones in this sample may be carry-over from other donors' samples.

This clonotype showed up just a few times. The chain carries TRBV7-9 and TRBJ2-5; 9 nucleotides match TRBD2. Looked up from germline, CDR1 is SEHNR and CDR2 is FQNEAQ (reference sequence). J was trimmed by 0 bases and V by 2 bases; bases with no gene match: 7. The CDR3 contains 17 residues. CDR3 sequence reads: CASSLFSTSGYQETQYF. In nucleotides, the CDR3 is TGTGCCAGCAGCTTATTCTCTACTAGCGGGTACCAAGAGACCCAGTACTTC.

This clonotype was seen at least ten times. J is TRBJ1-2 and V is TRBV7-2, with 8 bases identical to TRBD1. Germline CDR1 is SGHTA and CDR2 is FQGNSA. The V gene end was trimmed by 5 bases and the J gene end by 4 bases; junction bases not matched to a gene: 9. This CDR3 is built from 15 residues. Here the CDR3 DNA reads TGTGCCAGCAGCGTACCCAGGGGGCGCGTCTATGGCTACACCTTC. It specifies CASSVPRGRVYGYTF.

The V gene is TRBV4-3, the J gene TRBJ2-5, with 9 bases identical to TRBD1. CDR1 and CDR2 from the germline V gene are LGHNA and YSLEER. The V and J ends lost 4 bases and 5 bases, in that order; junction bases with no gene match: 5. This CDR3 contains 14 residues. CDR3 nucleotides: TGCGCCAGCAGCCCGGGACAGGGCGTGGAGACCCAGTACTTC. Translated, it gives CASSPGQGVETQYF.

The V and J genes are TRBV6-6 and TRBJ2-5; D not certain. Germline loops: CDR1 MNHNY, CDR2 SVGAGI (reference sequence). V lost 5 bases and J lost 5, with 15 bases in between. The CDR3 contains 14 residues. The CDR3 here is CASSPFASLETQYF. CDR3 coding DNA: TGTGCCAGCAGTCCTTTCGCCAGCTTGGAGACCCAGTACTTC.

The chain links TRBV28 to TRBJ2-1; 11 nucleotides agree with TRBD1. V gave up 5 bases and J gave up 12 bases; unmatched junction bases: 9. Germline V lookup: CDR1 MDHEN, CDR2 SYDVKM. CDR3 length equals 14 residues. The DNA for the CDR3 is TGTGCCAGCAGTCCCAGGACAGGGGGCGCGTTGCAGTTCTTC. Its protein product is CASSPRTGGALQFF.

This chain's CDR3 is CASALGTGPNIQYF. CDR3 DNA: TGTGCCAGCGCGCTCGGGACAGGGCCTAACATTCAGTACTTC. The chain joins TRBV2 to TRBJ2-4, with 9 nucleotides matching TRBD1. Germline V gene sequence: CDR1 SNHLY, CDR2 FYNNEI. Germline trimming cut 8 bases from V and 7 bases from J; bases unmatched to any gene: 9. The CDR3 is made up of 14 amino acids. Full variable domain (remainder filled in from reference TRBV2 and TRBJ2-4): EPEVTQTPSHQVTQMGQEVILRCVPISNHLYFYWYRQILGQKVEFLVSFYNNEISEKSEIFDDQFSVERPDGSNFTLKIRSTKLEDSAMYFCASALGTGPNIQYFGAGTRLSVL.

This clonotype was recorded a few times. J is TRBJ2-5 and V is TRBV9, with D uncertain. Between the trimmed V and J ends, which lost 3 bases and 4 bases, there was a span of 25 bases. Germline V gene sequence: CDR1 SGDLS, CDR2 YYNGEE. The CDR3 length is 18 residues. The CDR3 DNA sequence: TGTGCCAGCAGCGAATCCGTGGGCCTCAACCCTAGAGGAGAGACCCAGTACTTC. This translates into CASSESVGLNPRGETQYF.

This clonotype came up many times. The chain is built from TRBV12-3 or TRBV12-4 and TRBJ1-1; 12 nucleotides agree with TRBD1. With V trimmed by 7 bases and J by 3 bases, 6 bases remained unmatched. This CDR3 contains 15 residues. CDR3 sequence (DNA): TGTGCCAGCATAGGGACAGGGGGCTTGCACACTGAAGCTTTCTTT. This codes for CASIGTGGLHTEAFF.

CDR3 DNA: TGTGCCAGCAGCTTTCGACAGGGGGCCGTCCTCGAGCAGTACTTC. Protein: CASSFRQGAVLEQYF. V and J are TRBV7-9 and TRBJ2-7; 10 nucleotides agree with TRBD1. J lost 6 bases, V lost 3 bases, and 8 bases had no gene match. The germline CDR1 and CDR2 sequences are SEHNR and FQNEAQ (reference sequence). This CDR3 has 15 residues.

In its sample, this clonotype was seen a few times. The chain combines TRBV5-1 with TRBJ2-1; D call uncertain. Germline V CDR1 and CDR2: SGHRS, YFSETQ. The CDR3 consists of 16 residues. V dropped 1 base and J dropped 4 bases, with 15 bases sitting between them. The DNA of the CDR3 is TGCGCCAGCAGCTTGCTTGCAGGACCCTTTTACAATGAGCAGTTCTTC. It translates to CASSLLAGPFYNEQFF.

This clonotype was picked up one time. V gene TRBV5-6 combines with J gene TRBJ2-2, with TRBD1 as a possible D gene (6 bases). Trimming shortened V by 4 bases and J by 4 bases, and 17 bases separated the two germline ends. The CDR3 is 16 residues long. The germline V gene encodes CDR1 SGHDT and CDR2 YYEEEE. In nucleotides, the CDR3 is TGTGCCAGCAGCCCTGAAATGGGGGCGCTCACCGGGGAGCTGTTTTTT. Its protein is CASSPEMGALTGELFF.

The DNA for the CDR3 is TGTGCCATCGCCGGGGGAGTCTACGAGCAGTACGTC. Amino acid sequence: CAIAGGVYEQYV. The chain employs TRBV6-1 and TRBJ2-7; tentatively, D is TRBD2 (6 bases). There are 12 residues in the CDR3. Trimming stripped 10 bases from V and 3 bases from J, with 13 bases between. The germline CDR1 and CDR2 sequences are MNHNS and SASEGT.

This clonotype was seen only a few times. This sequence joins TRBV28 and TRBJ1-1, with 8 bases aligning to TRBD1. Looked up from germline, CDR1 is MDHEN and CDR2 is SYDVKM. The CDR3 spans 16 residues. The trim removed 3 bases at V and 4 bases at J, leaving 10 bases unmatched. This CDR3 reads CASSFVGQGSRTEAFF. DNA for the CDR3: TGTGCCAGCAGTTTCGTAGGACAGGGTTCGCGCACTGAAGCTTTCTTT.

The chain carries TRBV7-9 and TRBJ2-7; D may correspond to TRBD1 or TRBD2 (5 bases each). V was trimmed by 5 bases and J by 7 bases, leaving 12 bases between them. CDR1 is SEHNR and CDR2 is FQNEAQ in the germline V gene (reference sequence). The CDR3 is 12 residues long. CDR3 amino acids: CASSPRGLEQYV. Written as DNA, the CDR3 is TGTGCCAGCAGCCCCCGGGGCCTTGAGCAGTACGTC.

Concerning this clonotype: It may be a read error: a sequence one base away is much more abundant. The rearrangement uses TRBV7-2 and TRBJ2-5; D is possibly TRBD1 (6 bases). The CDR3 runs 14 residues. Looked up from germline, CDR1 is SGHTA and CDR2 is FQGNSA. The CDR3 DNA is TGTGCCAGCAGCTTATCGAGGGGACAAGAGACCCGGTACTTC. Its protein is CASSLSRGQETRYF.

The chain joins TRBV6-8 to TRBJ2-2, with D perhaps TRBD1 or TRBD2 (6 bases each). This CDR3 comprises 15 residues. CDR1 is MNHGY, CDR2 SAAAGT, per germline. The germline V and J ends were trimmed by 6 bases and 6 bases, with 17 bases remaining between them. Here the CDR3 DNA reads TGTGCCAGCAGATCACTGGGGGGCCTGGCCGGGGAGCTGTTTTTT. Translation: CASRSLGGLAGELFF.

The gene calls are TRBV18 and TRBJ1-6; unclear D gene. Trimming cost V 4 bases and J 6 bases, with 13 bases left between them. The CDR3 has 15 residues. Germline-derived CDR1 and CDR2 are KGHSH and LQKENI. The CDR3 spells CASSRSKDPNSPLHF. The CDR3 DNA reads TGTGCCAGCTCACGAAGCAAGGATCCTAATTCACCCCTCCACTTT.

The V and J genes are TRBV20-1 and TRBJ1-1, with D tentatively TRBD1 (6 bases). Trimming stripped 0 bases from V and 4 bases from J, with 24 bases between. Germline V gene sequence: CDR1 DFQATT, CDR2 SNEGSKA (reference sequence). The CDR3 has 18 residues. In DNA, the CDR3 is TGCAGTGCTAGAGATCCCGACAGGCGGGGAAGGTTTGGCACTGAAGCTTTCTTT. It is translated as CSARDPDRRGRFGTEAFF.

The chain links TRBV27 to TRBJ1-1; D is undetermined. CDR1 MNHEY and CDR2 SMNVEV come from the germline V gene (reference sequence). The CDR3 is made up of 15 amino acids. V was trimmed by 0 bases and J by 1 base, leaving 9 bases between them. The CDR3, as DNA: TGTGCCAGCAGTTTATCCGGCAAAGCGAACACTGAAGCTTTCTTT. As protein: CASSLSGKANTEAFF.

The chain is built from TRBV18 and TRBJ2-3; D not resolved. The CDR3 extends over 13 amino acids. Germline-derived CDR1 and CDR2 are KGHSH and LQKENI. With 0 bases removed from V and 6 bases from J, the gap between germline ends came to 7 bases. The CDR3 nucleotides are TGTGCCAGCTCACCACCGACCGAGGATACGCAGTATTTT. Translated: CASSPPTEDTQYF. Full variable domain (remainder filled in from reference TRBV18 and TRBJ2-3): NAGVMQNPRHLVRRRGQEARLRCSPMKGHSHVYWYRQLPEEGLKFMVYLQKENIIDESGMPKERFSAEFPKEGPSILRIQQVVRGDSAAYFCASSPPTEDTQYFGPGTRLTVL.

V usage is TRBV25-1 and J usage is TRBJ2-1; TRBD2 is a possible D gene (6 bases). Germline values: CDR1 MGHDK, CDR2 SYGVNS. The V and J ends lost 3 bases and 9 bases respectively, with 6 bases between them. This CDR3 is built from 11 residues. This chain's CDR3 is CASSERGEQFF. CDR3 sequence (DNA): TGTGCCAGCAGTGAGCGGGGTGAGCAGTTCTTC.